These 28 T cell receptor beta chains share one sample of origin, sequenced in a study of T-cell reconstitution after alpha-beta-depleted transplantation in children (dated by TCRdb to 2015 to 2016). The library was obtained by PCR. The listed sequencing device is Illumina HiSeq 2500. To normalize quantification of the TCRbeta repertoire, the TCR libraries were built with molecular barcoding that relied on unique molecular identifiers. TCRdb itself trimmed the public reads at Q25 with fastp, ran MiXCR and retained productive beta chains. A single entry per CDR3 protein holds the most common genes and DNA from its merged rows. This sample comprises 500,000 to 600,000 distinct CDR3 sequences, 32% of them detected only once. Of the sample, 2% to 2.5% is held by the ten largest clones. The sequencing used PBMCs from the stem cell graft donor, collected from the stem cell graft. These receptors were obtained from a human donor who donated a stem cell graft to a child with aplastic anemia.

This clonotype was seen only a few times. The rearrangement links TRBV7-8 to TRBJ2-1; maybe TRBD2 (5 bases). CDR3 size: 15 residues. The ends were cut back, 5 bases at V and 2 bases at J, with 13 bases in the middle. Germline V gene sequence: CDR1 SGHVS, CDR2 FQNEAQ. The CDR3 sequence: CASSLFKTTYNEQFF. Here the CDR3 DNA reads TGTGCCAGCAGCCTCTTTAAGACTACCTACAATGAGCAGTTCTTC.

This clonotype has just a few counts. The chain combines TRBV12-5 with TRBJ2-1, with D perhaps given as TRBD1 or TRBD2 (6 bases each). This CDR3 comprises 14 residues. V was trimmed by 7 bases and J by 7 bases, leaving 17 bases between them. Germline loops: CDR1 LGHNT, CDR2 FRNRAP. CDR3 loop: CASAPSGAGNEQFF. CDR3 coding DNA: TGTGCTAGTGCCCCCTCGGGGGCGGGTAATGAGCAGTTCTTC.

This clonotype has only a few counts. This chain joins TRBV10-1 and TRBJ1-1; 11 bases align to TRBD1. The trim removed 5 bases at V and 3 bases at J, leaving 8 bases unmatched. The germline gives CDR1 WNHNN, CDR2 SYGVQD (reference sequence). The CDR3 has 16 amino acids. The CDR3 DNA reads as TGCGCCAGCAGTCCCGGACAGGGGGCAGGAGACACTGAAGCTTTCTTT. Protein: CASSPGQGAGDTEAFF.

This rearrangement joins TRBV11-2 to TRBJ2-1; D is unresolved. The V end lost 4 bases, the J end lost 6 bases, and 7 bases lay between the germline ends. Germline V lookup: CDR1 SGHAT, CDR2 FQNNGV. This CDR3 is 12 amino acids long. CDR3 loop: CASSSLSNEQFF. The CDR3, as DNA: TGTGCCAGCAGCTCCCTCAGCAATGAGCAGTTCTTC.

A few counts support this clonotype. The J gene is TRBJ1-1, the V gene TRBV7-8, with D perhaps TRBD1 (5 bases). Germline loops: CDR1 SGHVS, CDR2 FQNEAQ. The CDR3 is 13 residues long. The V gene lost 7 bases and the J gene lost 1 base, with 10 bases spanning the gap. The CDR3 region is CASTRQQNTEAFF. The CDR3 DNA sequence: TGTGCCAGCACCCGACAGCAGAACACTGAAGCTTTCTTT. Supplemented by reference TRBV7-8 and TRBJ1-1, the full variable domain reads GAGVSQSPRYKVAKRGQDVALRCDPISGHVSLFWYQQALGQGPEFLTYFQNEAQLDKSGLPSDRFFAERPEGSVSTLKIQRTQQEDSAVYLCASTRQQNTEAFFGQGTRLTVV.

The CDR3 DNA reads TGCGCCAGCAGCTCCGGGTACCGACAGGGTCAGACTGAAGCTTTCTTT. This gives the protein CASSSGYRQGQTEAFF. V and J are TRBV5-1 and TRBJ1-1, with 7 bases fitting TRBD1. Looked up from germline, CDR1 is SGHRS and CDR2 is YFSETQ. The CDR3 contains 16 residues. V trimming: 3 bases; J trimming: 5 bases; junction bases outside the gene matches: 13.

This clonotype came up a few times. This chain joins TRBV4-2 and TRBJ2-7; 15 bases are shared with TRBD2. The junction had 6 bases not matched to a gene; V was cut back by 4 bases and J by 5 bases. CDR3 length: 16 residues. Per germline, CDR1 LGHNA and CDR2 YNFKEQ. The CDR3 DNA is TGTGCCAGCAGCCGACGGACTAGCGGGAGGGCCGACGAGCAGTACTTC. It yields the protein CASSRRTSGRADEQYF.

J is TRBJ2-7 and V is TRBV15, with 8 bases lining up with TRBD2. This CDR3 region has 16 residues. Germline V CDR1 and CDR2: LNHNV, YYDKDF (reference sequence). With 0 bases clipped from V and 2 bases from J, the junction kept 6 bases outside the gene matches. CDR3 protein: CATSRDPVAGPYEQYV. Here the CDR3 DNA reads TGTGCCACCAGCAGAGACCCAGTAGCGGGACCCTACGAGCAGTACGTC.

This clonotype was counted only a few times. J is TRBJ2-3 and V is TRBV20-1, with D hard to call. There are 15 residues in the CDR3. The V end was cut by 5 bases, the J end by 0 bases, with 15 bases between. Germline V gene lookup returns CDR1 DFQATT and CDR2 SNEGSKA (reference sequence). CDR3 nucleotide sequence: TGCAGTGCTGACACCTTTGCGGCTAGCACAGATACGCAGTATTTT. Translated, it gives CSADTFAASTDTQYF.

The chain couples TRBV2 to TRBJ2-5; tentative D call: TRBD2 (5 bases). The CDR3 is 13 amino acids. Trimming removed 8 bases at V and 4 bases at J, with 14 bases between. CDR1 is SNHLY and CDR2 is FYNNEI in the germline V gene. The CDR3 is CASFRGFLETQYF. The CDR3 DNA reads TGTGCCAGCTTTCGAGGGTTTTTAGAGACCCAGTACTTC.

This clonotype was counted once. This chain's CDR3 is CASSYSGTGFGYTF. DNA of the CDR3: TGTGCCAGCAGTTATTCCGGGACAGGGTTTGGCTACACCTTC. This sequence joins TRBV27 and TRBJ1-2, with TRBD1 matching over 9 bases. The CDR3 has 14 residues. Per germline, CDR1 MNHEY and CDR2 SMNVEV (reference sequence). V was clipped by 4 bases and J by 7 bases; unmatched bases: 7.

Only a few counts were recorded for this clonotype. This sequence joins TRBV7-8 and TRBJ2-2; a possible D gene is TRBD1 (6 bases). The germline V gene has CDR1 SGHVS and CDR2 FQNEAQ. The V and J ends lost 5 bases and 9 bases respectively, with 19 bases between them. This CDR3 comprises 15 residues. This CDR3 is CASSPDGQPARELFF. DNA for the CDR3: TGTGCCAGCAGCCCCGATGGACAGCCCGCCAGGGAGCTGTTTTTT. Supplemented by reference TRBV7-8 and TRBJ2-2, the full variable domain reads GAGVSQSPRYKVAKRGQDVALRCDPISGHVSLFWYQQALGQGPEFLTYFQNEAQLDKSGLPSDRFFAERPEGSVSTLKIQRTQQEDSAVYLCASSPDGQPARELFFGEGSRLTVL.

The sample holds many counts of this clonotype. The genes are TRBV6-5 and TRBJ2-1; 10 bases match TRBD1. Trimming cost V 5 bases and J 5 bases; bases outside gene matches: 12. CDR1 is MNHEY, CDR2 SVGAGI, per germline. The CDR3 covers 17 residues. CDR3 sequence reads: CASSRRPGTGVDNEQFF. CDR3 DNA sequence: TGTGCCAGCAGTCGGAGACCCGGGACAGGGGTCGACAATGAGCAGTTCTTC.

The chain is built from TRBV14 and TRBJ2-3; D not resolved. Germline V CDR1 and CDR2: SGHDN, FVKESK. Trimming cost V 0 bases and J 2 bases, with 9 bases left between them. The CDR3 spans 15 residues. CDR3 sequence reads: CASSQDGRNTDTQYF. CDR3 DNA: TGTGCCAGCAGCCAAGATGGCAGAAACACAGATACGCAGTATTTT.

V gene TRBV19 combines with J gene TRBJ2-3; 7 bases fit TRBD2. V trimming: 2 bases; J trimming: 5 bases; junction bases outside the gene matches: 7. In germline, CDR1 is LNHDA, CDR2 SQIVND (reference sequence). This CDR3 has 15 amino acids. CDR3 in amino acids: CASSILSGTIDTQYF. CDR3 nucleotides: TGTGCCAGTAGTATATTAAGCGGGACTATAGATACGCAGTATTTT.

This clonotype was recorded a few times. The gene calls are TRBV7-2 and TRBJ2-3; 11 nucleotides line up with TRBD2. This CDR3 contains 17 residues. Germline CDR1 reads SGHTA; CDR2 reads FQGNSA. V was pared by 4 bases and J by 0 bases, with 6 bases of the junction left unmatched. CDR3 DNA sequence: TGTGCCAGCAGCTCCGACCGGACTAGCGGGAGCACAGATACGCAGTATTTT. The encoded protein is CASSSDRTSGSTDTQYF. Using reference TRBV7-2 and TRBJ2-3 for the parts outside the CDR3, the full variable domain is GAGVSQSPSNKVTEKGKDVELRCDPISGHTALYWYRQSLGQGLEFLIYFQGNSAPDKSGLPSDRFSAERTGGSVSTLTIQRTQQEDSAVYLCASSSDRTSGSTDTQYFGPGTRLTVL.

CDR3 protein: CASNHRTTQETQYF. CDR3 DNA: TGTGCCAGTAATCATCGGACTACCCAAGAGACCCAGTACTTC. V and J are TRBV6-5 and TRBJ2-5, with D maybe TRBD2 (6 bases). V was pared by 9 bases and J by 1 base, with 15 bases between. Germline lookup yields CDR1 MNHEY and CDR2 SVGAGI. The CDR3 spans 14 residues.

This CDR3 reads CSARPLAGVETQYF. The CDR3 region has the DNA TGCAGTGCTAGACCACTAGCGGGAGTAGAGACCCAGTACTTC. V usage is TRBV20-1 and J usage is TRBJ2-5; 11 positions match TRBD2. After removal of 2 bases from V and 4 bases from J, the junction contained 3 bases not matched to a gene. Germline V gene lookup returns CDR1 DFQATT and CDR2 SNEGSKA (reference sequence). There are 14 residues in the CDR3.

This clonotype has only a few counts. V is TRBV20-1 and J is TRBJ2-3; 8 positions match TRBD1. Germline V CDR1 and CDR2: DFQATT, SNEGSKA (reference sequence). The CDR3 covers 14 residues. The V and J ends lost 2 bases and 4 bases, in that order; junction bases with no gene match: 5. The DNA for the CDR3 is TGCAGTGCTAGACATTGGACAGGGCCAGATACGCAGTATTTT. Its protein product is CSARHWTGPDTQYF.

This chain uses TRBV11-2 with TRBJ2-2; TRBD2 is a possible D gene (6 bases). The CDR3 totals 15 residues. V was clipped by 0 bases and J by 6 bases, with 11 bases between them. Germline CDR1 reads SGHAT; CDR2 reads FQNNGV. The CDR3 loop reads CASSLEGSGAGELFF. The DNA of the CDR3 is TGTGCCAGCAGCTTAGAAGGGTCGGGGGCCGGGGAGCTGTTTTTT.

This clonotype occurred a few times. The CDR3 spells CASGSGGYYGYTF. The DNA of the CDR3 is TGTGCCAGCGGGTCCGGCGGCTACTATGGCTACACCTTC. The chain has TRBV7-6 and TRBJ1-2; D is unclear. Trimming stripped 8 bases from V and 3 bases from J, with 13 bases between. The CDR3 spans 13 residues. The germline V gene encodes CDR1 SGHVS and CDR2 FNYEAQ.

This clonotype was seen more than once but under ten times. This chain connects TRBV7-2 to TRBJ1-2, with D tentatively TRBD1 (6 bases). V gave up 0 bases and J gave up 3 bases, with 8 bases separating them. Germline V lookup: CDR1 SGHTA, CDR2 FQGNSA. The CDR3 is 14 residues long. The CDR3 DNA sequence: TGTGCCAGCAGCTTAGCGTCAGGGGACTATGGCTACACCTTC. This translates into CASSLASGDYGYTF.

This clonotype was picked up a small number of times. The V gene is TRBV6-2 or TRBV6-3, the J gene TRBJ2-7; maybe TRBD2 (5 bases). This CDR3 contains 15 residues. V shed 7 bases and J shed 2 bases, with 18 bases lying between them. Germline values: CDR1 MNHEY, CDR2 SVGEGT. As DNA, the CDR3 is TGTGCCAGCAAGGGCGGAGGCCGAGGGACCTACGAGCAGTACTTC. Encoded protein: CASKGGGRGTYEQYF.

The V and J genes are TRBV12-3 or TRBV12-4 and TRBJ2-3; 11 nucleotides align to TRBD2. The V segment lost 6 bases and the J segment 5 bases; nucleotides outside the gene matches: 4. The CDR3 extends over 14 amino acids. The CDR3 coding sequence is TGTGCCAGCAGGACTAGCGGGACTGGAGATACGCAGTATTTT. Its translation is CASRTSGTGDTQYF.

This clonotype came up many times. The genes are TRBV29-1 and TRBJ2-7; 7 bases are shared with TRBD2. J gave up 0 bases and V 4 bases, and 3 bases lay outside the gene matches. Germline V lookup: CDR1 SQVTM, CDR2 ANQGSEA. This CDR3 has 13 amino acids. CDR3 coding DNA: TGCAGCGTTGTTCTAGCGGACTCCTACGAGCAGTACTTC. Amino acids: CSVVLADSYEQYF.

In DNA, the CDR3 is TGCGCCAGCATGGGTCATAACTATGGCTACACCTTC. This translates into CASMGHNYGYTF. The chain uses TRBV5-1 and TRBJ1-2; D gene unclear. This CDR3 spans 12 amino acids. CDR1 is SGHRS and CDR2 is YFSETQ in the germline V gene. The V end was cut by 6 bases, the J end by 1 base, with 7 bases between.

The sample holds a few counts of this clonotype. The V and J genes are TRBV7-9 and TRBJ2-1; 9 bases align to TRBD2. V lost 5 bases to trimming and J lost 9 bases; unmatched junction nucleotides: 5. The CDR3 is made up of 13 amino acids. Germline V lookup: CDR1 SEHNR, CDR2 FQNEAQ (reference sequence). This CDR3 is CASSQAGGVEQFF. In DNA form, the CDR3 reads TGTGCCAGCAGCCAAGCGGGAGGTGTTGAGCAGTTCTTC.

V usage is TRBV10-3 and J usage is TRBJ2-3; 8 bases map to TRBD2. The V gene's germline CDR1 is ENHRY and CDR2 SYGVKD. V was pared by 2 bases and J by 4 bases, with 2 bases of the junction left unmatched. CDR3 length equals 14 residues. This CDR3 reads CAISEREGADTQYF. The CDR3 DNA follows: TGTGCCATCAGTGAGCGGGAGGGGGCAGATACGCAGTATTTT.